Below are 20 T cell receptor beta chains sequenced from a single sample in a study of cytomegalovirus exposure and HLA in healthy donors. It was with 60 Vbeta and 13 Jbeta primers that the PCR ran. Produced via immunoSEQ multiplex PCR; TCRdb's table is partial and in-frame only. The data contain around 190,000 clones, about 77% of them seen just once; the ten biggest clones take up about 5%. The source material was PBMCs. These receptors were obtained from a man younger than 45 in good health and CMV-seropositive.

The chain joins TRBV29-1 to TRBJ2-3, with 8 bases matching TRBD2. Germline CDR1 reads SQVTM; CDR2 reads ANQGSEA. The CDR3 has 11 amino acids. The V segment lost 7 bases and the J segment 6 bases; nucleotides outside the gene matches: 3. CDR3 in amino acids: CSGTSSDTQYF. DNA for the CDR3: TGCAGCGGGACTAGCTCTGATACGCAGTATTTT.

As concerns this clone: Sequence at one end of the junction differs from germline and may be a read error. The sample carries other DNA sequences with the same CDR3. The chain uses TRBV7-9 and TRBJ2-1; 7 bases line up with TRBD2. Germline V gene sequence: CDR1 SEHNR, CDR2 FQNEAQ (reference sequence). The CDR3 has 14 residues. DNA for the CDR3: TGTTCCAGCAGCTTAAGCGGGACCTACAATGAGCAGTTCTTC. Translation: CSSSLSGTYNEQFF.

This clone has a handful of counts. The gene calls are TRBV30 and TRBJ2-1; no clear D. CDR1 GTSNPN and CDR2 SVGIG come from the germline V gene (reference sequence). CDR3 length: 11 residues. V lost 2 bases, J lost 3 bases, and 2 bases lay in between. The DNA for the CDR3 is TGTGCCTGGAGTCACTACAATGAGCAGTTCTTC. Translating gives CAWSHYNEQFF. Full variable domain (remainder filled in from reference TRBV30 and TRBJ2-1): SQTIHQWPATLVQPVGSPLSLECTVEGTSNPNLYWYRQAAGRGLQLLFYSVGIGQISSEVPQNLSASRPQDRQFILSSKKLLLSDSGFYLCAWSHYNEQFFGPGTRLTVL.

V and J are TRBV28 and TRBJ2-4; tentative D call: TRBD2 (5 bases). The CDR3 extends over 16 amino acids. V lost 4 bases and J 4 bases, leaving 17 bases between the germline ends. Germline V gene sequence: CDR1 MDHEN, CDR2 SYDVKM. CDR3 sequence: CASSSEGLGHKNIQYF. CDR3 sequence (DNA): TGTGCCAGCAGTTCCGAGGGTCTCGGCCATAAAAACATTCAGTACTTC.

The chain employs TRBV6-1 and TRBJ1-6; the D is unclear. CDR1 is MNHNS, CDR2 SASEGT, per germline. This CDR3 is 16 amino acids long. V was cut by 3 bases and J by 7 bases, with 16 bases left in between. CDR3 protein: CASSEDPFRGNSPLHF. The CDR3 bases are TGTGCCAGCAGTGAGGATCCTTTCCGGGGAAATTCACCCCTCCACTTT.

The chain joins TRBV11-2 to TRBJ1-2; no clear D. Per germline, CDR1 SGHAT and CDR2 FQNNGV. V was shortened by 6 bases and J by 3 bases, with 5 bases between the two germline ends. This CDR3 comprises 11 residues. This CDR3 is CASRRDYGYTF. The CDR3 region has the DNA TGTGCCAGCAGGCGGGACTATGGCTACACCTTC.

V usage is TRBV7-9 and J usage is TRBJ2-4, with TRBD1 matching over 9 bases. Unmatched junction bases numbered 7, after V lost 5 bases and J lost 2 bases. The CDR3 runs 16 residues. The V gene's germline CDR1 is SEHNR and CDR2 FQNEAQ (reference sequence). CDR3 sequence (DNA): TGTGCCAGCAGCCTTAGACAGGGGGTGTCCAAAAACATTCAGTACTTC. Protein: CASSLRQGVSKNIQYF.

The chain couples TRBV10-3 to TRBJ2-6; D is perhaps TRBD1 (6 bases). V lost 5 bases, J lost 3 bases, and 8 bases lay in between. Germline V gives CDR1 ENHRY, CDR2 SYGVKD. The CDR3 is 14 residues long. The CDR3 sequence is CAISPTGGANVLTF. DNA of the CDR3: TGTGCCATCAGTCCGACAGGTGGGGCCAACGTCCTGACTTTC.

The count of this clone is one. This chain uses TRBV4-3 with TRBJ2-5; 7 bases align to TRBD2. This CDR3 has 18 amino acids. In germline, CDR1 is LGHNA, CDR2 YSLEER. The ends lost 4 bases at V and 2 bases at J; junction bases unmatched: 16. This chain's CDR3 is CASSRLPPGAGEQETQYF. CDR3 nucleotide sequence: TGCGCCAGCAGCCGACTGCCCCCCGGGGCGGGGGAACAAGAGACCCAGTACTTC.

J is TRBJ1-2 and V is TRBV15; 9 bases are shared with TRBD1. CDR3 size: 16 residues. Germline lookup yields CDR1 LNHNV and CDR2 YYDKDF (reference sequence). Trimming at V came to 1 base and at J to 4 bases, leaving 7 bases not matched to a gene. DNA for the CDR3: TGTGCCACCAGCAGAGGAGGGACAGGGATTACCTATGGCTACACCTTC. Amino acids: CATSRGGTGITYGYTF.

Comments on this clone: The sample has other DNA sequences that encode this CDR3 too. This chain connects TRBV9 to TRBJ1-5, with D perhaps TRBD1 (5 bases). The ends were cut back, 0 bases at V and 4 bases at J, with 8 bases in the middle. CDR1 is SGDLS, CDR2 YYNGEE, per germline. This CDR3 region has 14 residues. CDR3 residues: CASSVGDWNQPQHF. The CDR3 coding sequence is TGTGCCAGCAGCGTAGGGGACTGGAATCAGCCCCAGCATTTT.

The V and J genes are TRBV4-3 and TRBJ1-1, with 7 nucleotides matching TRBD1. V shed 0 bases and J 3 bases; nucleotides not matched to a gene: 4. The CDR3 totals 15 residues. Germline CDR1 LGHNA, CDR2 YSLEER. CDR3 DNA sequence: TGCGCCAGCAGCCAAGATGAGGGGGCGGACACTGAAGCTTTCTTT. The encoded protein is CASSQDEGADTEAFF.

The DNA for the CDR3 is TGTGCCTGCACAGGGTTGGATGAGACCCAGTACTTC. This gives the protein CACTGLDETQYF. V and J are TRBV30 and TRBJ2-5, with D perhaps matching TRBD1 (6 bases). V lost 6 bases, J lost 5 bases, and 13 bases lay in between. CDR1 GTSNPN and CDR2 SVGIG come from the germline V gene (reference sequence). CDR3 size: 12 residues.

The chain joins TRBV9 to TRBJ2-2; D not certain. Trimming stripped 0 bases from V and 2 bases from J, with 8 bases between. The CDR3 covers 15 residues. In germline, CDR1 is SGDLS, CDR2 YYNGEE. Written as DNA, the CDR3 is TGTGCCAGCAGCGTAGATTCTGTAAACACCGGGGAGCTGTTTTTT. This translates into CASSVDSVNTGELFF. Variable domain in full (rest from reference TRBV9 and TRBJ2-2): DSGVTQTPKHLITATGQRVTLRCSPRSGDLSVYWYQQSLDQGLQFLIQYYNGEERAKGNILERFSAQQFPDLHSELNLSSLELGDSALYFCASSVDSVNTGELFFGEGSRLTVL.

The V call is TRBV6-1, the J call TRBJ2-2; 10 nucleotides agree with TRBD1. Germline CDR1 reads MNHNS; CDR2 reads SASEGT. There are 14 residues in the CDR3. Trimming took 8 bases from V and 6 from J; bases not matched to a gene: 6. The CDR3: CASLRGQGPGELFF. DNA of the CDR3: TGTGCCAGCCTTCGGGGACAGGGGCCCGGGGAGCTGTTTTTT.

The chain couples TRBV9 to TRBJ2-6; D perhaps matches TRBD1 (6 bases). V lost 3 bases, J lost 0 bases, and 13 bases lay in between. In germline, CDR1 is SGDLS, CDR2 YYNGEE. The CDR3 loop spans 17 amino acids. The CDR3 here is CASSAQGRNSGANVLTF. In DNA, the CDR3 is TGTGCCAGCAGCGCACAGGGTCGCAACTCTGGGGCCAACGTCCTGACTTTC.

A few counts support this clone. The gene calls are TRBV5-1 and TRBJ1-1, with TRBD1 as a possible D gene (5 bases). The CDR3 sequence is 15 residues long. Germline V gene sequence: CDR1 SGHRS, CDR2 YFSETQ. The V end was cut by 4 bases, the J end by 8 bases, with 21 bases between. The DNA for the CDR3 is TGCGCCAGCAGCACGCTACCAATCGACAGCACCGAAGCTTTCTTT. Protein: CASSTLPIDSTEAFF.

The chain uses TRBV2 and TRBJ2-2, with 7 bases identical to TRBD1. CDR3 size: 13 residues. With 5 bases clipped from V and 4 bases from J, the junction kept 1 base outside the gene matches. CDR1 SNHLY and CDR2 FYNNEI come from the germline V gene. The CDR3 nucleotides read TGTGCCAGCAGTAGGGGGCTCACCGGGGAGCTGTTTTTT. It encodes CASSRGLTGELFF.

In nucleotides, the CDR3 is TGTGCCAGCAGCTTAGGCCTAACGGGAGGGCCGGATGAGCAGTTCTTC. Its translation is CASSLGLTGGPDEQFF. J is TRBJ2-1 and V is TRBV13; TRBD2 agrees at 8 bases. Unmatched junction bases numbered 9, after V lost 0 bases and J lost 8 bases. In germline, CDR1 is PRHDT, CDR2 FYEKMQ (reference sequence). This CDR3 has 16 amino acids.

This rearrangement joins TRBV29-1 to TRBJ2-3, with D tentatively TRBD2 (5 bases). V dropped 2 bases and J dropped 2 bases, with 14 bases sitting between them. The CDR3 length is 15 residues. CDR1 is SQVTM and CDR2 is ANQGSEA in the germline V gene. The CDR3 DNA reads TGCAGCGTTGAACGGCTAGCTGACTACACAGATACGCAGTATTTT. Protein product: CSVERLADYTDTQYF.